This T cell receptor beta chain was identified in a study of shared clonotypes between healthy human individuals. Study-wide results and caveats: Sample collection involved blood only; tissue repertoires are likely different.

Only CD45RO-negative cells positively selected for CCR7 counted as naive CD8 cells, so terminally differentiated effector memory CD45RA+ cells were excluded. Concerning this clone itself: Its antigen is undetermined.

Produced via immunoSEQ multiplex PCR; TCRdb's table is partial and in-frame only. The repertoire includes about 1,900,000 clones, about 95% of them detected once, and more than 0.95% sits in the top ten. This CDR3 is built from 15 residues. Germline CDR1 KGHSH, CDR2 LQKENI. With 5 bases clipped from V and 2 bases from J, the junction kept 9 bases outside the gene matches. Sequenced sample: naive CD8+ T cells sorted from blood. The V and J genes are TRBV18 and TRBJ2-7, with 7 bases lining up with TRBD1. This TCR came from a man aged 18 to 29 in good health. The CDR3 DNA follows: TGTGCCAGCTCAGACGGGGACAGTTCACCCTACGAGCAGTACTTC. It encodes CASSDGDSSPYEQYF.